This T cell receptor beta chain derives from a study of T cell responses to AZD1222 COVID-19 vaccine. Overall study results and limits: Baseline serostatus was positive in only six AZD1222 recipients. Of spike-specific TCRs, nearly half reportedly target regions left unmutated in variants. Spike-specific TCR breadth rose after two AZD1222 doses, and depth rose as well.

Measured with immunoSEQ multiplex PCR; TCRdb has only the in-frame clones, and not every one. Here the sample spans 200,000 or so clones, 70% to 90% being singletons. Trimming took 0 bases from V and 1 from J, leaving 9 bases between them. The CDR3 runs 15 residues. Germline lookup yields CDR1 SNHLY and CDR2 FYNNEI. Worth noting for this clone: Its specificity is unknown.

This TCR was recovered from an adult in good health. This sequence joins TRBV2 and TRBJ2-5; the D call may be TRBD1 or TRBD2 (5 bases each). Sequencing was performed on peripheral blood, taken on day 0 of AZD1222 vaccination. The chain's CDR3 is CASSEAVGTQETQYF. CDR3 DNA: TGTGCCAGCAGTGAAGCGGTTGGGACCCAAGAGACCCAGTACTTC.